This T cell receptor (beta chain) was recorded in a study of cytomegalovirus exposure and HLA in healthy donors. This CDR3 is built from 13 residues. Trimming stripped 0 bases from V and 7 bases from J, with 7 bases between. Germline CDR1 MNHEY, CDR2 SMNVEV (reference sequence). The study ran its PCR with 60 Vbeta and 13 Jbeta primers. Only in-frame clones appear in the TCRdb table, and some are missing; sequencing was by immunoSEQ multiplex PCR. Found here are tens of thousands of clones, around 64% of them singletons; the top ten hold about 22%. The source of this sequence is a middle-aged man in good health and CMV-seropositive. The chain carries TRBV27 and TRBJ1-5; D may be TRBD1 (6 bases). The specimen sequenced was PBMCs. CDR3 bases: TGTGCCAGCAGTTTATCGGGACACCAGCCCCAGCATTTT. It specifies CASSLSGHQPQHF.